Detailed here is one T cell receptor (beta chain). Participant ages covered roughly 18 to 89 years across 24 US areas. This sample stems from a study of blood T cell repertoires in COVID-19. The assay was immunoSEQ multiplex PCR, and TCRdb's table has in-frame clones only and misses some. The profile shows some 160,000 clones, approximately 80% of them singletons. Trimming took 0 bases from V and 5 from J; bases not matched to a gene: 6. CDR3 size: 15 residues. From germline, CDR1 is LNHNV and CDR2 YYDKDF (reference sequence). This TCR came from a middle-aged woman who had recovered from COVID-19. The V and J genes are TRBV15 and TRBJ2-5; 7 bases are shared with TRBD2. The sequenced sample was PBMCs or T cells enriched from blood (not recorded which). DNA for the CDR3: TGTGCCACCAGCAGAGACGGCGGGAGTGGGGAGACCCAGTACTTC. This sequence encodes CATSRDGGSGETQYF.